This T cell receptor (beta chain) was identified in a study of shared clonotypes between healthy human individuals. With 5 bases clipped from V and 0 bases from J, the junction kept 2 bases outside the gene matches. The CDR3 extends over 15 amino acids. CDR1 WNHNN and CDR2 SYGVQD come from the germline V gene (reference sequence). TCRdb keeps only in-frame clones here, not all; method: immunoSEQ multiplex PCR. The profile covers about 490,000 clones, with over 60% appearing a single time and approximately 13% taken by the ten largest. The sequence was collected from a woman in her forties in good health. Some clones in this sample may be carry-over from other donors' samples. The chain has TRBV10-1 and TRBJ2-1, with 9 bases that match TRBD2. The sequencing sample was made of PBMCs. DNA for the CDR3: TGCGCCAGCAGTTTAGCGGGAGTCTCCTACAATGAGCAGTTCTTC. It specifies CASSLAGVSYNEQFF.